This T cell receptor (delta chain) is drawn from a study of γδ T cells in repeated Plasmodium falciparum infection. Study-wide results and limits: Malian donors came from one small rural village, predominantly one ethnic group.

As concerns this clone: Its antigen is currently unknown. The protein given by TCRdb reflects a much larger clone and differs at residue 9 from this DNA's translation, likely from a read error; the protein shown is the DNA's translation.

TCRdb reanalyzed the multiplex PCR reads using CATT. The sample consists of 45,000 to 60,000 delta-chain clones, about 2% of them appearing once. This receptor was identified in a pool of human donors (malaria-infected and uninfected, not separated). Sequenced: gamma-delta T cells from blood.

In nucleotides, the CDR3 is TGTGCCTGTGAGCCTATGGGGGAATCAGATAAACTCATCTTT. It yields the protein CACEPMGESDKLIF. V gene TRDV2 combines with J gene TRDJ1; 7 bases map to TRDD3. TCRdb supplies no J gene; here it was assigned by aligning the nucleotide sequence to germline. After removal of 4 bases from V and 5 bases from J, the junction contained 9 bases not matched to a gene. Germline CDR1 is GEAIGNYY and CDR2 is EKD. The CDR3 consists of 14 residues.